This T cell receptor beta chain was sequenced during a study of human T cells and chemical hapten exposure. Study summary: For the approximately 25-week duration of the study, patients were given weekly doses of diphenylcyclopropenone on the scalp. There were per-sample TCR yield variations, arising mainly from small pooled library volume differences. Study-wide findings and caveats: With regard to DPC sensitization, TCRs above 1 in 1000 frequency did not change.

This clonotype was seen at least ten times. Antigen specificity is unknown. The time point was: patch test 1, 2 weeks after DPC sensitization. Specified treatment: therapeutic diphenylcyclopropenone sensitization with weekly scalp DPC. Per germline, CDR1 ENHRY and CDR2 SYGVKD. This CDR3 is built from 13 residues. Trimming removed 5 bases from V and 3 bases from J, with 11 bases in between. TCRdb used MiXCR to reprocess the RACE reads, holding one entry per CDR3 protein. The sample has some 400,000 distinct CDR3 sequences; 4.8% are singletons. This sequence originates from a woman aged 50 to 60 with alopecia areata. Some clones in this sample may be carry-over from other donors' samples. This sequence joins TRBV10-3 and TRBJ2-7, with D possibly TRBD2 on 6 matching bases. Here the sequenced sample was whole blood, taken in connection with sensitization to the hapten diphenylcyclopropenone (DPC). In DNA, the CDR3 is TGTGCCATCAGTTCCGGGACTGACTACGAGCAGTACTTC. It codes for CAISSGTDYEQYF.